The entry that follows covers one T cell receptor (beta chain) sequence. TCRdb re-called the 5' RACE reads through MiXCR, storing one row per CDR3 protein. The repertoire holds about 470,000 distinct CDR3 sequences, with approximately 24% as singletons. This record belongs to a study of identical twins. Trimming pared 7 bases from V and 1 base from J, leaving 16 bases between. This CDR3 contains 14 residues. CDR1 is DFQATT, CDR2 SNEGSKA, per germline (reference sequence). This sample also belongs to another study, concerning T cells expressing NK-cell markers.

The chain uses TRBV20-1 and TRBJ1-1; tentative D call: TRBD1 (5 bases). The TCR sequence derives from a woman aged 18-29 years in good health. Sequencing used CD4+ T cells sorted from blood. The CDR3 loop is CSVSLLQGNTEAFF. The CDR3 DNA sequence: TGCAGTGTCTCTCTCCTTCAGGGGAACACTGAAGCTTTCTTT.